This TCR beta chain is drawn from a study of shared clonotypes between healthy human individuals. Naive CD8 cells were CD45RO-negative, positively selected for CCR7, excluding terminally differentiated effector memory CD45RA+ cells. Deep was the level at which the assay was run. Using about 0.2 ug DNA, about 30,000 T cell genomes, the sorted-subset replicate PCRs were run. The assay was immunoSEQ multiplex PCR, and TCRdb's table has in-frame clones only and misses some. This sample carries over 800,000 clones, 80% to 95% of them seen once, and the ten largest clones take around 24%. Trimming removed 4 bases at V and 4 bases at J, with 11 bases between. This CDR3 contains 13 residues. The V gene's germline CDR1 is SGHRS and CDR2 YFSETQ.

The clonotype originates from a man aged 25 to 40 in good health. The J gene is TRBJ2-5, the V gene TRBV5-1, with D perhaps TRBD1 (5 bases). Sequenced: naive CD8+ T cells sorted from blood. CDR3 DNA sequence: TGCGCCAGCAGCGAGACAGAGTTAGAGACCCAGTACTTC. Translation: CASSETELETQYF.